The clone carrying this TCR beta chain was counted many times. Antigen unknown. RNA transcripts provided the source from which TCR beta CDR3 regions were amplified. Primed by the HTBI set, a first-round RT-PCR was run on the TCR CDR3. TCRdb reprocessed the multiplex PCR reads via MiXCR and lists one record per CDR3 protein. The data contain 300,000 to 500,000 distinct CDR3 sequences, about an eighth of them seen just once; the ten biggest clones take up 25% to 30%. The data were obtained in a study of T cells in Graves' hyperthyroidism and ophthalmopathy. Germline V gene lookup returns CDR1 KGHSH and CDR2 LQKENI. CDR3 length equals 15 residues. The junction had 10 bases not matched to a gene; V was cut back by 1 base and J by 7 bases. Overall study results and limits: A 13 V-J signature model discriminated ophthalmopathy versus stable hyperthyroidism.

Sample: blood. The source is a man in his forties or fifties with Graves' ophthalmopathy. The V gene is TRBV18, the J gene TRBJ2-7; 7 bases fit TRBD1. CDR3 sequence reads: CASSPLRQGEGEQYF. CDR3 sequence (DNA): TGTGCCAGCTCACCACTTCGTCAGGGGGAAGGGGAGCAGTACTTC.